This T cell receptor (beta chain) was retrieved from a study of PD-L1 blockade in urothelial cancer (dated by TCRdb to the late 2010s). For the wider study: All patients started therapy around 2014 and received atezolizumab 1,200 mg intravenously every 3 weeks. About nine tenths of the roughly 29 patients were males with bladder-origin urothelial cancer, and 18 of 29 reported a prior smoking history. Patients had an ECOG performance status of 0 or 1 and had received between 0 and 3 prior chemotherapy regimens. Blood samples were analyzed at 3 weeks after treatment start (second dose) and at 6 weeks after treatment start. Blood samples gave a median of about 150,000 T cells and roughly 83,000 unique TCRs, with a median clonality of roughly 0.081. The study was an exploratory multi-omic analysis of somatic, immune and clinical correlates of response to PD-L1 blockade with atezolizumab in urothelial cancer. Pretreatment tumor samples and matched peripheral blood, collected serially before and after atezolizumab treatment, underwent TCR sequencing. Durable clinical benefit meant progression-free survival longer than 6 months, and TCR features were also tested against progression-free and overall survival. In the same patients, pretreatment tumors underwent whole exome sequencing and RNA sequencing in addition to TCR sequencing. Under 10 patients achieved durable clinical benefit and approximately 20 did not. Twenty-nine patients had pretreatment blood TCR-seq, 24 had at least one posttreatment blood collection, and 24 had tumor TCR-seq.

A note on this clone: The clone's antigen remains unknown. Per-base qualities were not stored, and no clone one base away is much larger.

The time point label corresponds to: peripheral blood 6 weeks after treatment start. The cohort comprised around 31 patients with locally advanced or metastatic urothelial carcinoma treated at Memorial Sloan Kettering on a trial protocol. Peripheral blood mononuclear cells were collected pretreatment and during treatment, with between 1 and 8 total time points obtained per patient. The Qiagen DNeasy Blood extraction kit was used to purify genomic DNA from total PBMCs and from tumor samples. Collected pretreatment and during treatment, PBMCs were isolated and stored as previously described. Synthetic TCR analog templates were spiked into each PCR so that absolute template abundance could be estimated from read counts. The immunoSEQ assay was used to amplify TCRbeta CDR3 regions from genomic DNA with bias-controlled V and J gene primers. Sequencing of rearranged TCRbeta segments was performed at approximately 20X coverage. On the study's bioinformatics: Sequencing errors were corrected by clustering and CDR3s were annotated against IMGT to assign V, D and J genes. Downstream analyses used only productive TCRbeta rearrangements and left out out-of-frame or stop-codon sequences. Clonality was calculated as one minus the Shannon entropy normalized by the log of the number of unique productive sequences. Fisher's exact test with Benjamini-Hochberg correction, at a threshold of adjusted p below 0.01, was used to find clones that differed between time points or between blood and tumor. TCRdb carries this immuneACCESS record with in-frame sequences only. Its versions omit some clonotypes, under half of them owing to an unresolved V gene in the studies checked, with the rest unexplained. V and J calls and clone size are copied from that table; D and trimming were computed from the DNA. This sample has fewer than 90,000 clones in its table, and 80% to 95% of those were observed once. Around 0.94% of the sample is in the top ten clones.

The CDR3 covers 12 residues, taking in both the cysteine and the phenylalanine. Kept here is only the CDR3 DNA, which spans 36 bases and is read in frame from base 1. According to the germline V gene (reference sequence), CDR1 reads LNHNV and CDR2 reads YYDKDF. The trim is 3 bases for V and 7 bases for J, with a gap of 8 bases between the germline ends. Broad study findings and their caveats: Because the sample size was small (n ≈ 30) and many of the analyses were exploratory, the results are meant to be hypothesis-generating. Improved progression-free and overall survival was found to be associated with pretreatment peripheral blood TCR clonality below the median. Greater expansion of tumor-associated TCR clones in peripheral blood 3 weeks after the start of treatment was observed in patients with durable benefit (n ≈ 22, p = 0.022).

The clonotype originates from a woman older than 75 with urothelial cancer. The receptor chain draws on TRBV15 and TRBJ2-3; TRBD2 might be the D gene, on 5 matching bases. The sample here was PBMCs, taken around atezolizumab (anti-PD-L1) treatment. CDR3 protein: CATSSGENTQYF. In nucleotide form, the sequence is TGTGCCACCAGCAGCGGGGAAAATACGCAGTATTTT.